A selection of T cell receptor beta chains follows, all from one sample in a study of yellow fever vaccine responses in identical twins. Using its own MiXCR run on the RT-PCR reads, TCRdb lists one record per CDR3 protein. This sample carries 5,500 to 8,000 distinct CDR3 sequences, about 82% of them seen once, and the ten largest clones take 0.9% to 1.5%. Sequencing used T cells from blood (PBMCs), unsorted or a sorted subset (not recorded which), obtained before or after yellow fever vaccination (not recorded which). The receptors come from a woman aged 18-30 years who received the yellow fever vaccine. Each CDR3 is given with its conserved first and last residue.

v_call: TRBV2; cdr3_length: 12; cdr3_aa: CASKGARDTQYF
v_call: TRBV12-3/TRBV12-4; cdr3_length: 11; cdr3_aa: CASRGSYEQYF
v_call: TRBV15; cdr3_length: 14; cdr3_aa: CATSLEGRNTEAFF
v_call: TRBV6-1; cdr3_length: 13; cdr3_aa: CASSAGENTEAFF
v_call: TRBV10-3; cdr3_length: 15; cdr3_aa: CAIRPGQGDNQPQHF
v_call: TRBV7-6; cdr3_length: 14; cdr3_aa: CASSEGLSTDTQYF
v_call: TRBV18; cdr3_length: 16; cdr3_aa: CASSPLREQVNYEQYF
v_call: TRBV11-3; cdr3_length: 19; cdr3_aa: CASSLTRLAGVKVTDTQYF
v_call: TRBV2; cdr3_length: 14; cdr3_aa: CASSPHGIDYGYTF
v_call: TRBV11-3; cdr3_length: 15; cdr3_aa: CASSGGKSSYNEQFF